The entry below gives a single TCR beta chain sequence along with its context. The data stem from a study of shared clonotypes between healthy human individuals. Germline CDR1 and CDR2: SQVTM and ANQGSEA. V lost 0 bases to trimming and J lost 8 bases, with 13 bases between them. The CDR3 is 13 amino acids. Naivety among CD8 cells was defined by CD45RO negativity and positive CCR7 selection, thereby excluding terminally differentiated effector memory CD45RA+ cells. The input for sorted-subset replicate PCRs was 200 ng DNA, tens of thousands of T cell genomes. The table came from immunoSEQ multiplex PCR; TCRdb's copy has only in-frame clones and leaves some out. The sample includes nearly 2 million clones, about 94% of them seen just once.

The origin of this receptor is a man between 18 and 35 years old in good health. Sequencing used naive CD8+ T cells sorted from blood. The chain carries TRBV29-1 and TRBJ1-1, with a tentative D call TRBD1 (5 bases). For the CDR3, the DNA is TGCAGCGTTGAAGATCGGGGGGAATTCGAAGCTTTCTTT. It is translated as CSVEDRGEFEAFF.